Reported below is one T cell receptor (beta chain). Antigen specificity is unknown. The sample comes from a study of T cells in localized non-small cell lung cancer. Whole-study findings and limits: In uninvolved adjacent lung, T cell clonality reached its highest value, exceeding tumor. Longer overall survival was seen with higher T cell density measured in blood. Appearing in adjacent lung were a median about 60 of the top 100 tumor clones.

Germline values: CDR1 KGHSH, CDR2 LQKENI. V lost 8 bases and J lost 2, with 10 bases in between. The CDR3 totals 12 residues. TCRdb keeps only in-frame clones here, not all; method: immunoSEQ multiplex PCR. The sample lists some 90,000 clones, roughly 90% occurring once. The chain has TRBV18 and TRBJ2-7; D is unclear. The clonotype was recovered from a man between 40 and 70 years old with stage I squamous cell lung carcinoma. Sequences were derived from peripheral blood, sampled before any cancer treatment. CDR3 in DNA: TGTGCCAGCGCCACCACCACCTACGAGCAGTACTTC. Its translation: CASATTTYEQYF.